A single sample gave rise to the 3 T cell receptor beta chains below, sequenced in a study of T-cell reconstitution after alpha-beta-depleted transplantation in children (TCRdb year 2016). Preparation of the library involved PCR. These reads were obtained on an Illumina HiSeq 2500. TCR libraries were prepared with molecular barcoding, using unique molecular identifiers to normalize TCRbeta repertoire quantification. Through fastp at Q25 and MiXCR, TCRdb rebuilt clones from the public reads, retaining in-frame beta chains. Every distinct CDR3 protein forms one entry, paired with its most common genes and DNA. The sample data list roughly 500,000 distinct CDR3 sequences, and about 33% of these were observed just once. The ten biggest clones cover under 3% of the sample. The sequenced sample was PBMCs from the stem cell graft donor, obtained from the stem cell graft. The receptors were gathered from a human donor who donated a stem cell graft to a child with aplastic anemia.

This clonotype has more than one count but fewer than ten. The rearrangement links TRBV28 to TRBJ2-6, with TRBD1 as a possible D gene (5 bases). Germline CDR1 MDHEN, CDR2 SYDVKM. V was trimmed by 4 bases and J by 0 bases, leaving 10 bases between them. The CDR3 runs 16 residues. The CDR3 region is CASSWTPSSGANVLTF. The CDR3 DNA is TGTGCCAGCAGTTGGACACCGAGCTCTGGGGCCAACGTCCTGACTTTC.

This sequence joins TRBV5-1 and TRBJ2-1, with unresolved D. Trimming took off 2 bases at V and 5 bases at J, with 11 bases between the two ends. This CDR3 comprises 14 residues. From germline, CDR1 is SGHRS and CDR2 YFSETQ. The CDR3 DNA reads as TGCGCCAGCAGCTTTCCGGGCCCCAACAATGAGCAGTTCTTC. Its protein is CASSFPGPNNEQFF.

The chain recombines TRBV4-3 with TRBJ2-1; 8 nucleotides agree with TRBD2. The CDR3 totals 16 residues. J was trimmed by 6 bases and V by 0 bases; bases with no gene match: 7. Germline assignment: CDR1 LGHNA and CDR2 YSLEER. The CDR3 bases are TGCGCCAGCAGCCAAGATCTAGCGGGCGCGCCCAATGAGCAGTTCTTC. The encoded protein is CASSQDLAGAPNEQFF.